The present entry profiles one TCR beta chain with its context. The data stem from a study of blood T cell repertoires in COVID-19. The assay was immunoSEQ multiplex PCR, and TCRdb's table has in-frame clones only and misses some. The table records roughly 190,000 clones, roughly 81% of them present only once. Looked up from germline, CDR1 is LGHDT and CDR2 is YNNKEL (reference sequence). This CDR3 has 15 amino acids. After removal of 1 base from V and 5 bases from J, the junction contained 7 bases not matched to a gene. The receptor was isolated from a woman between 35 and 50 years old with COVID-19, enrolled during active disease. Source material: peripheral blood. The V and J genes are TRBV3-1 (or the pseudogene TRBV3-2) and TRBJ2-7; 8 bases match TRBD1. This CDR3 is CASSQGTGQVNEQYF. The CDR3 bases are TGTGCCAGCAGCCAAGGGACGGGACAGGTTAACGAGCAGTACTTC.